Listed below are T cell receptor beta chains from one sample, sequenced in a study of shared clonotypes between healthy human individuals. Here immunoSEQ multiplex PCR was the method, and the copy in TCRdb shows in-frame clones only, minus some. Of fewer than 500,000 clones listed, about 80% are singletons. The sample was PBMCs. These receptors came from a woman between 35 and 50 years old in good health. Some clones in this sample may be carry-over from other donors' samples. The CDR3 runs from the conserved cysteine through the conserved F or W. A D gene is named only where the DNA matches it firmly. Some rows have no size entry. The others give once, few or many, or a class for an expanded clone.

D gene	V gene	clone size	J gene	CDR3 DNA	CDR3 protein
.	TRBV6-1	.	TRBJ1-4	TGTGCCAGCAGTAGACAGGTCCTTCACGAAAAACTGTTTTTT	CASSRQVLHEKLFF
TRBD1	TRBV5-1	once	TRBJ2-7	TGCGCCAGCAGCTTGGGGACAGGTGACACCTACGAGCAGTACTTC	CASSLGTGDTYEQYF
TRBD1	TRBV7-8	.	TRBJ1-2	TGTGCCAGCAGAGAGGACAGGGGGGAGATGCGGTCGCCTCCTGGCTACACCTTC	CASREDRGEMRSPPGYTF
.	TRBV25-1	few	TRBJ2-1	TGTGCCAGCAGCGCCGAGGGACCCACCGCCTACAATGAGCAGTTCTTC	CASSAEGPTAYNEQFF
.	TRBV6-4	few	TRBJ1-2	TGTGCCAGCAGTGACCAGGGGCATCGCTACACCTTC	CASSDQGHRYTF
.	TRBV11-2	many	TRBJ2-7	TGTGCCAGCAGTCACGGACTACGTGGTGAGGAGCAGTACTTC	CASSHGLRGEEQYF
TRBD2	TRBV10-2	.	TRBJ2-2	TGCGCCAGCAATTTAGCGGGAGGGTACACCGGGGAGCTGTTTTTT	CASNLAGGYTGELFF
.	TRBV19	.	TRBJ1-3	TGTGCCAGAAACGTGCAAATCTCTGGAAACACCATATATTTT	CARNVQISGNTIYF
.	TRBV12-2	once	TRBJ2-7	TGTGCAAGTCGCCTATTTGGGGGAACTAGCGGGAGATCGACCTACGAGCAGTACTTC	CASRLFGGTSGRSTYEQYF
.	TRBV11-2	.	TRBJ1-4	TGTGCCAGCAGCTTAGATCGCTCAGTTGAAAAACTGTTTTTT	CASSLDRSVEKLFF
TRBD2	TRBV11-2	.	TRBJ2-5	TGTGCCAGCAGCTTAGACCCCCCCGGACTAGCGGGATTTGAGACCCAGTACTTC	CASSLDPPGLAGFETQYF
TRBD1	TRBV14	.	TRBJ1-2	TGTGCCAGCAGCCAGACCCTACAGGGGAACTATGGCTACACCTTC	CASSQTLQGNYGYTF
.	TRBV5-1	.	TRBJ1-5	TGCGCCAGCAGCTTGGGGGCGGCTGACAGTTCCCAGCCCCAGCATTTT	CASSLGAADSSQPQHF
.	TRBV4-1	.	TRBJ2-7	TGCGCCAGCAGCCAAGAACTAGGTATACGAGGGCAGTACTTC	CASSQELGIRGQYF
TRBD2	TRBV4-2	.	TRBJ2-1	TGTGCCAGCAGCCAAGATTGGGTGCGAGCTAGCGGGAACAATGAGCAGTTCTTC	CASSQDWVRASGNNEQFF
TRBD1	TRBV28	many	TRBJ1-5	TGTGCCAGCAGTTCCCGGACAGGGCGGTACCAGCCCCAGCATTTT	CASSSRTGRYQPQHF
TRBD2	TRBV5-4	.	TRBJ2-7	TGTGCCAGCAGTTCGGGACTAGCGGGAAACGAGCAGTACTTC	CASSSGLAGNEQYF
TRBD1	TRBV9	.	TRBJ2-7	TGTGCCAGCAGCCGAGGACAGGGGGCTTACGAGCAGTACTTC	CASSRGQGAYEQYF
TRBD1	TRBV11-3	.	TRBJ2-1	TGTGCCAGCAGCCTGAGAGGGGGCATGAATGAGCAGTTCTTC	CASSLRGGMNEQFF
.	TRBV2	few	TRBJ2-2	TGTGCCAGCAGTGACCCGGACCCCGGGGCCGGGGAGCTGTTTTTT	CASSDPDPGAGELFF
.	TRBV6-5	.	TRBJ2-6	TGTGCCAGCGGGTCCTCTGGGGCCAACGTCCTGACTTTC	CASGSSGANVLTF
.	TRBV11-2	.	TRBJ2-1	TGTGCCAGCAGCTTAGCGTCGGACTACAATGAGCAGTTCTTC	CASSLASDYNEQFF
.	TRBV7-2	.	TRBJ2-3	TGTGCCAGCAGCTTGAGGGGGGGTCCCACAGATACGCAGTATTTT	CASSLRGGPTDTQYF
.	TRBV7-3	.	TRBJ1-2	TGTGCCAGCAGCTTGGGACCGAGGGGAACTAACTATGGCTACACCTTC	CASSLGPRGTNYGYTF
.	TRBV7-9	.	TRBJ1-1	TGTGCCAGCAGCACTGGCGGGGTTATCGGGCACACTGAAGCTTTCTTT	CASSTGGVIGHTEAFF
.	TRBV21-1	.	TRBJ2-1	TGTGCCAGCCCCAAGGGAGGCGGAGGGCAGTTCTTC	CASPKGGGGQFF
.	TRBV18	.	TRBJ2-4	TGTGCCAGCTCACTTGGGGGGGCTAGCCAAAACATTCAGTACTTC	CASSLGGASQNIQYF
.	TRBV15	.	TRBJ2-5	TGTGCCACCAGCAGAGATCTTAGTACAGCGGAGACCCAGTACTTC	CATSRDLSTAETQYF
.	TRBV10-1	.	TRBJ1-6	TGCGCCAGCAGTGCCACAGGGAACTCACCCCTCCACTTT	CASSATGNSPLHF
.	TRBV15	.	TRBJ2-7	TGTGCCACCAGCAGAGAACCGGGAAGCTCCTACGAGCAGTACTTC	CATSREPGSSYEQYF
.	TRBV5-1	.	TRBJ2-2	TGCGCCAGCAGCCCCGGGGAGCACACCGGGGAGCTGTTTTTT	CASSPGEHTGELFF
.	TRBV9	.	TRBJ2-1	TGTGCCAGCAGCGTAGGAGGAGTATACAATGAGCAGTTCTTC	CASSVGGVYNEQFF
.	TRBV15	.	TRBJ1-1	TGTGCCACCAGCAGAGGTGGGGATTGGACTGAAGCTTTCTTT	CATSRGGDWTEAFF
TRBD1	TRBV9	once	TRBJ1-1	TGTGCCAGCAGCGCTCTTGACAGGGGGAGCACTGAAGCTTTCTTT	CASSALDRGSTEAFF
TRBD2	TRBV9	once	TRBJ2-1	TGTGCCAGCAGCGTACGCCTGAGGGGCGGGAGATTGAATGAGCAGTTCTTC	CASSVRLRGGRLNEQFF
.	TRBV7-9	.	TRBJ2-3	TGTGCCAGCAGCTTGATCTTTGCGCAGTATTTT	CASSLIFAQYF
.	TRBV7-2	few	TRBJ2-1	TGTGCCAGCAGCTTGAGCGGACGGAGGTACAATGAGCAGTTCTTC	CASSLSGRRYNEQFF
.	TRBV5-5	.	TRBJ1-2	TGTGCCAGCAGCTTGGACGGGACTCCTTATGGCTACACCTTC	CASSLDGTPYGYTF
.	TRBV28	.	TRBJ2-6	TGTGCCAGCAGTCCCGGGACTTTCTCTGGGGCCAACGTCCTGACTTTC	CASSPGTFSGANVLTF
TRBD1	TRBV5-4	few	TRBJ1-2	TGTGCCAGCAGCTTGGATCCAGGGGGGAACTATGGCTACACCTTC	CASSLDPGGNYGYTF
TRBD2	TRBV4-1	.	TRBJ2-5	TGCGCCAGCAGCCAAGTTGTCCTAGCGGGAGGCTTACTTCAAGAGACCCAGTACTTC	CASSQVVLAGGLLQETQYF
TRBD2	TRBV10-2	.	TRBJ2-7	TGCGCCAGCAGTGGTTCACTAGCGGATAGCTCCTACGAGCAGTACTTC	CASSGSLADSSYEQYF
.	TRBV2	.	TRBJ2-5	TGTGCCAGCAGTGAGGTGGTAATTTCCGAGACCCAGTACTTC	CASSEVVISETQYF
.	TRBV7-3	.	TRBJ1-2	TGTGCCAGCAGCCCTGACAGGAACTATGGCTACACCTTC	CASSPDRNYGYTF
.	TRBV6-5	.	TRBJ2-5	TGTGCCAGCAGTCCACTGGTCGCTACGGAGACCCAGTACTTC	CASSPLVATETQYF
.	TRBV5-1	.	TRBJ2-3	TGCGCCAGCAGCTTGGCGGTGGGAAGCACAGATACGCAGTATTTT	CASSLAVGSTDTQYF
TRBD1	TRBV7-2	.	TRBJ2-7	TGTGCCAGCAGCTTAGTACAGGGGGTGGGCGAGCAGTACTTC	CASSLVQGVGEQYF
TRBD1	TRBV19	.	TRBJ1-3	TGTGCCAGTAGTACGACAGGGTTCGGGGACACCATATATTTT	CASSTTGFGDTIYF
.	TRBV28	few	TRBJ2-7	TGTGCCAGCAGTTTACTTCAACAGGACATAAAGTACTTC	CASSLLQQDIKYF
.	TRBV29-1	.	TRBJ2-7	TGCAGCGGAGGATCGACCTACGAGCAGTACTTC	CSGGSTYEQYF